The 25 T cell receptor beta chains below come from one sample, sequenced in a study of technical replicates of blood from a handful of donors. Repertoires were generated with immunoSEQ multiplex PCR, while TCRdb's copy carries only in-frame clones and drops some. The sample lists about 88,000 clones, 94% occurring once. The sample taken for sequencing was T cells isolated from PBMCs. The receptors derive from a human donor in good health.

This chain uses TRBV28 with TRBJ2-5; D unresolved. V was clipped by 5 bases and J by 1 base, with 14 bases between them. Germline-derived CDR1 and CDR2 are MDHEN and SYDVKM. The CDR3 is 15 amino acids. The CDR3 DNA sequence: TGTGCCAGCAGTGGTGGGCGCAGGCCCCAAGAGACCCAGTACTTC. It specifies CASSGGRRPQETQYF.

The genes are TRBV7-9 and TRBJ2-1; 12 bases are a match to TRBD2. The J segment lost 7 bases and the V segment lost 5 bases, leaving 9 bases of the junction unmatched. Germline V lookup: CDR1 SEHNR, CDR2 FQNEAQ (reference sequence). This CDR3 contains 16 residues. CDR3 in amino acids: CASSGLAGPYTNEQFF. As DNA, the CDR3 is TGTGCCAGCAGCGGACTAGCGGGGCCCTACACTAATGAGCAGTTCTTC.

The V and J genes are TRBV6-1 and TRBJ2-7; TRBD2 matches 7 bases. The CDR3 loop spans 14 amino acids. Per germline, CDR1 MNHNS and CDR2 SASEGT. Losses at the gene ends were 2 bases for V and 6 bases for J; bases not matched to a gene: 7. CDR3 in DNA: TGTGCCAGCAGTGAATTAGAGACTAGCTTCGAGCAGTACTTC. Translating gives CASSELETSFEQYF.

The V call is TRBV7-2, the J call TRBJ1-5, with 8 bases identical to TRBD1. CDR1 SGHTA and CDR2 FQGNSA come from the germline V gene. Trimming removed 5 bases from V and 3 bases from J; junction bases left unmatched: 9. The CDR3 contains 16 residues. The DNA of the CDR3 is TGTGCCAGCAGCCCGGAGACAGGGGCCTACAATCAGCCCCAGCATTTT. Translated: CASSPETGAYNQPQHF.

The chain uses TRBV11-2 and TRBJ2-7; TRBD2 agrees at 10 bases. The ends lost 4 bases at V and 1 base at J; junction bases unmatched: 4. Germline CDR1 and CDR2: SGHAT and FQNNGV. This CDR3 has 15 residues. The CDR3, as DNA: TGTGCCAGCAGCTGGGGACTAGCGCGATCCTACGAGCAGTACTTC. Translating it yields CASSWGLARSYEQYF. Full variable domain (rest looked up from reference TRBV11-2 and TRBJ2-7): EAGVAQSPRYKIIEKRQSVAFWCNPISGHATLYWYQQILGQGPKLLIQFQNNGVVDDSQLPKDRFSAERLKGVDSTLKIQPAKLEDSAVYLCASSWGLARSYEQYFGPGTRLTVT.

The genes are TRBV28 and TRBJ2-3, with 9 bases matching TRBD1. This CDR3 contains 15 residues. The germline gives CDR1 MDHEN, CDR2 SYDVKM. V lost 2 bases to trimming and J lost 11 bases; unmatched junction nucleotides: 11. As DNA, the CDR3 is TGTGCCAGCAGTTTAAGGGACAGGGAGGTGACGGGGCAGTATTTT. Residues: CASSLRDREVTGQYF.

The chain links TRBV5-1 to TRBJ2-5; a weak D match, TRBD1 (6 bases). CDR1 and CDR2 (germline): SGHRS, YFSETQ. Trimming shortened V by 2 bases and J by 1 base, and 18 bases separated the two germline ends. This CDR3 region has 17 residues. The CDR3 DNA reads TGCGCCAGCAGCTTTCCCCGGACAGCCCCTTTCCAAGAGACCCAGTACTTC. Translated, it gives CASSFPRTAPFQETQYF.

The chain combines TRBV6-5 with TRBJ2-1, with TRBD1 identical over 8 bases. Trimming removed 6 bases from V and 1 base from J; junction bases left unmatched: 5. CDR3 size: 15 residues. The germline CDR1 and CDR2 sequences are MNHEY and SVGAGI. The CDR3, as DNA: TGTGCCAGCAGACACCAGGGGGCATCCTACAATGAGCAGTTCTTC. The encoded protein is CASRHQGASYNEQFF.

The chain links TRBV11-3 to TRBJ2-1; 8 nucleotides align to TRBD2. The CDR3 sequence is 17 residues long. Trimming took 2 bases from V and 3 from J; bases not matched to a gene: 9. Germline V gene sequence: CDR1 SGHNT, CDR2 YENEEA. For the CDR3, the DNA is TGTGCCAGCAGCTTATCCCCCGGGGGGGCGATCTACAATGAGCAGTTCTTC. This gives the protein CASSLSPGGAIYNEQFF.

This chain links TRBV11-2 with TRBJ2-3; D gene uncertain. Trimming removed 0 bases at V and 3 bases at J, with 4 bases between. Germline assignment: CDR1 SGHAT and CDR2 FQNNGV. The CDR3 contains 13 residues. The CDR3 DNA sequence: TGTGCCAGCAGCTTAGATCGGACAGATACGCAGTATTTT. Encoded protein: CASSLDRTDTQYF.

The chain couples TRBV13 to TRBJ2-1, with D unresolved. CDR1 and CDR2 (germline): PRHDT, FYEKMQ (reference sequence). The CDR3 totals 14 residues. Trimming took 6 bases from V and 7 from J, leaving 16 bases between them. CDR3 in DNA: TGTGCCAGCAGTTCAGCAGGCGCGCCAAATGAGCAGTTCTTC. This codes for CASSSAGAPNEQFF.

This chain links TRBV19 with TRBJ1-1, with D tentatively TRBD1 (6 bases). V lost 7 bases and J lost 4, with 19 bases in between. The CDR3 is made up of 15 amino acids. Germline-derived CDR1 and CDR2 are LNHDA and SQIVND (reference sequence). DNA of the CDR3: TGTGCCAGTATGGGGGCGGGGGGAGCTGGCACTGAAGCTTTCTTT. This encodes CASMGAGGAGTEAFF.

V gene TRBV2 combines with J gene TRBJ2-7; D remains ambiguous. This CDR3 comprises 11 residues. Trimming removed 8 bases at V and 4 bases at J, with 9 bases between. Germline V gives CDR1 SNHLY, CDR2 FYNNEI. CDR3 bases: TGTGCCAGCCTTCTTAATTACGAGCAGTACTTC. Amino acid sequence: CASLLNYEQYF.

DNA for the CDR3: TGTGCCAGCAGCCGAGGACAGGGGAAGATCAATGAGCAGTTCTTC. Its protein is CASSRGQGKINEQFF. The V call is TRBV7-9, the J call TRBJ2-1; 9 bases fit TRBD1. Trimming removed 5 bases from V and 6 bases from J; junction bases left unmatched: 8. Per the germline V gene, CDR1 is SEHNR and CDR2 is FQNEAQ (reference sequence). The CDR3 length is 15 residues. Supplemented by reference TRBV7-9 and TRBJ2-1, the full variable domain reads DTGVSQNPRHKITKRGQNVTFRCDPISEHNRLYWYRQTLGQGPEFLTYFQNEAQLEKSRLLSDRFSAERPKGSFSTLEIQRTEQGDSAMYLCASSRGQGKINEQFFGPGTRLTVL.

Concerning this clone: Different DNA sequences within this sample yield the same CDR3. The chain carries TRBV7-9 and TRBJ2-3; 14 bases are a match to TRBD2. The length of the CDR3 is 17 residues. Trimming at V came to 5 bases and at J to 4 bases, leaving 8 bases not matched to a gene. The V gene's germline CDR1 is SEHNR and CDR2 FQNEAQ (reference sequence). CDR3: CASSPRLAGGPADTQYF. CDR3 DNA: TGTGCCAGCAGCCCGCGACTAGCGGGGGGGCCCGCAGATACGCAGTATTTT.

This CDR3 is CASSFYRGGEAFF. For the CDR3, the DNA is TGTGCCAGCAGCTTTTACCGAGGGGGTGAAGCTTTCTTT. The chain couples TRBV7-9 to TRBJ1-1, with D possibly being TRBD1 (6 bases). The V and J ends lost 3 bases and 7 bases respectively, with 12 bases between them. The CDR3 consists of 13 residues. The germline V gene has CDR1 SEHNR and CDR2 FQNEAQ (reference sequence).

V gene TRBV7-9 combines with J gene TRBJ1-5, with TRBD1 matching 9 bases. Germline-derived CDR1 and CDR2 are SEHNR and FQNEAQ (reference sequence). This CDR3 contains 16 residues. The J segment lost 0 bases and the V segment lost 4 bases, leaving 4 bases of the junction unmatched. CDR3 in DNA: TGTGCCAGCAGCTATGGGACAGGGTTTAGCAATCAGCCCCAGCATTTT. It specifies CASSYGTGFSNQPQHF.

The chain joins TRBV2 to TRBJ2-7, with 8 nucleotides matching TRBD1. This CDR3 spans 17 amino acids. From germline, CDR1 is SNHLY and CDR2 FYNNEI. Losses at the gene ends were 1 base for V and 3 bases for J; bases not matched to a gene: 11. The CDR3 loop is CASSEGGPGGGHYEQYF. The CDR3 nucleotides are TGTGCCAGCAGTGAAGGGGGCCCAGGGGGCGGTCACTACGAGCAGTACTTC.

The chain links TRBV6-5 to TRBJ1-3; D call uncertain. Trimming pared 4 bases from V and 0 bases from J, leaving 13 bases between. Per the germline V gene, CDR1 is MNHEY and CDR2 is SVGAGI. The CDR3 contains 16 residues. The CDR3 nucleotides are TGTGCCAGCAGTTCGTTTTTCTGGGCCTCTGGAAACACCATATATTTT. It codes for CASSSFFWASGNTIYF.

The chain carries TRBV30 and TRBJ1-1; D is undetermined. The CDR3 spans 14 residues. The V gene lost 4 bases and the J gene lost 1 base, with 13 bases spanning the gap. Germline V gene data show CDR1 as GTSNPN and CDR2 as SVGIG (reference sequence). CDR3 amino acids: CAWKRVGWNTEAFF. In DNA form, the CDR3 reads TGTGCCTGGAAGCGGGTGGGGTGGAACACTGAAGCTTTCTTT.

The chain joins TRBV2 to TRBJ1-2; D possibly corresponds to TRBD1 (6 bases). This CDR3 is 15 amino acids long. The V and J ends lost 9 bases and 2 bases respectively, with 19 bases between them. Germline CDR1 reads SNHLY; CDR2 reads FYNNEI. Here the CDR3 DNA reads TGTGCCAGGCTCGGGAACGCAGGGGTGAACTATGGCTACACCTTC. It yields the protein CARLGNAGVNYGYTF.

V and J are TRBV28 and TRBJ2-7; tentatively, D is TRBD2 (6 bases). The CDR3 length is 15 residues. Germline CDR1 and CDR2: MDHEN and SYDVKM. Trimming cost V 4 bases and J 3 bases, with 16 bases left between them. The CDR3 DNA reads TGTGCCAGCAGTTCCCATCCGACTAGAAGCTACGAGCAGTACTTC. It codes for CASSSHPTRSYEQYF.

The chain has TRBV5-1 and TRBJ1-1; no clear D. Germline assignment: CDR1 SGHRS and CDR2 YFSETQ. V was trimmed by 0 bases and J by 10 bases, leaving 19 bases between them. The CDR3 has 15 amino acids. The DNA of the CDR3 is TGCGCCAGCAGCTTGGCCGGCCGCGCGGATCGTGGAGCTTTCTTT. Its protein is CASSLAGRADRGAFF.

This clone was observed many times. This chain uses TRBV19 with TRBJ1-5, with no clear D. CDR3 length: 13 amino acids. Germline CDR1 is LNHDA and CDR2 is SQIVND (reference sequence). V shed 5 bases and J shed 6 bases, with 11 bases lying between them. DNA for the CDR3: TGTGCCAGTAGTCAAGGACTCAGTCAGCCCCAGCATTTT. Translated: CASSQGLSQPQHF.

CDR3 coding DNA: TGTGCCAGCAGCTTAAGGGAGTTGAACACTGAAGCTTTCTTT. As protein: CASSLRELNTEAFF. The chain joins TRBV13 to TRBJ1-1; D unclear. The CDR3 spans 14 residues. Germline lookup yields CDR1 PRHDT and CDR2 FYEKMQ (reference sequence). Trimming stripped 2 bases from V and 0 bases from J, with 7 bases between.